The 30 T cell receptor beta chains in this list originate from one sample, sequenced in a study of T cell clonality in common variable immunodeficiency. TCRdb keeps only in-frame clones here, not all; method: immunoSEQ multiplex PCR. The sample is made up of some 60,000 clones, none counted only once. Sequencing input: peripheral blood mononuclear cells. The receptors originated from a person aged 18 to 70 in good health.

In this sample, this clone turned up many times. The read finishes 3 residues shy of the CDR3 end, and the germline J gene is used to complete it. This chain links TRBV4-1 with TRBJ1-1; 8 bases are shared with TRBD1. V dropped 3 bases and J dropped 6; count of bases not matched to a gene: 12. Germline V CDR1 and CDR2: MGHRA, YSYEKL. This CDR3 comprises 16 residues. The CDR3 DNA, read in part, is TGCGCCAGCAGCCAGGGGATTAGTCTGACAGGGGCTGAA. This sequence encodes CASSQGISLTGAE. The full-length CDR3 reads as CASSQGISLTGAEAFF.

This clone was detected ten times or more. The read gets to within 3 residues of the CDR3 end, and the germline J gene fills in the rest. This sequence joins TRBV14 and TRBJ2-5; possibly TRBD2 for D (5 bases). From germline, CDR1 is SGHDN and CDR2 FVKESK. With 2 bases removed from V and 1 base from J, the gap between germline ends came to 14 bases. CDR3 length equals 16 residues. CDR3 sequence: CASSQRLAPPQETQYF. The CDR3 bases that were read are TGTGCCAGCAGCCAAAGGCTAGCCCCCCCCCAAGAGACC. Complete variable domain (other parts from reference TRBV14 and TRBJ2-5): EAGVTQFPSHSVIEKGQTVTLRCDPISGHDNLYWYRRVMGKEIKFLLHFVKESKQDESGMPNNRFLAERTGGTYSTLKVQPAELEDSGVYFCASSQRLAPPQETQYFGPGTRLLVL.

There are many counts of this clone. The CDR3 end is not reached by the read, which stops 3 residues before it; the germline J gene fills it in. The J gene is TRBJ1-5, the V gene TRBV28, with 9 bases identical to TRBD1. The CDR3 length is 14 residues. V lost 4 bases and J lost 5; bases outside the gene matches: 3. Germline V lookup: CDR1 MDHEN, CDR2 SYDVKM. CDR3 loop: CASSSGQGDQPQHF. CDR3 DNA (partial): TGTGCCAGCAGTTCGGGACAGGGTGATCAGCCC.

This clone was observed many times. From the germline J gene comes the end of the CDR3, since the read stops 3 residues before it. The rearrangement joins TRBV12-3 or TRBV12-4 to TRBJ2-5; possible D gene TRBD1, 5 bases. This CDR3 contains 15 residues. V was clipped by 2 bases and J by 2 bases, with 12 bases between them. CDR3 sequence reads: CASSLSRQKQETQYF. The DNA read from the CDR3 is TGTGCCAGCAGTTTATCAAGACAGAAGCAAGAGACC.

This clone came up many times. The DNA ends 3 residues before the CDR3 does, and the rest of the CDR3 is filled in from the germline J gene. The genes are TRBV5-1 and TRBJ2-2; 9 bases map to TRBD1. This CDR3 is built from 14 residues. CDR1 and CDR2 (germline): SGHRS, YFSETQ. The V segment lost 3 bases and the J segment 8 bases; nucleotides outside the gene matches: 5. Here the CDR3 reads CASSSGQGMGELFF. CDR3 DNA, as far as it was read: TGCGCCAGCAGCTCCGGACAGGGGATGGGGGAG.

This clone was observed at least ten times. The CDR3 end is not reached by the read, which stops 3 residues before it; the germline J gene fills it in. This chain links TRBV5-1 with TRBJ2-1; D might be TRBD2 (6 bases). CDR3 length equals 12 residues. V was clipped by 3 bases and J by 8 bases, with 9 bases between them. Germline CDR1 reads SGHRS; CDR2 reads YFSETQ. The CDR3 loop reads CASSWQRDEQFF. The part of the CDR3 DNA that was read is TGCGCCAGCAGCTGGCAGCGGGATGAG.

This clone was seen at least ten times. The read halts 3 residues ahead of the CDR3 end, with the missing end drawn from the germline J gene. The rearrangement joins TRBV5-6 to TRBJ1-4; D is undetermined. From germline, CDR1 is SGHDT and CDR2 YYEEEE. Trimming removed 3 bases at V and 7 bases at J, with 10 bases between. The CDR3 runs 13 residues. This CDR3 is CASSSFSGEKLFF. The covered CDR3 bases are TGTGCCAGCAGCTCGTTTAGCGGTGAAAAA. Drawing the rest from reference TRBV5-6 and TRBJ1-4, the complete variable domain is DAGVTQSPTHLIKTRGQQVTLRCSPKSGHDTVSWYQQALGQGPQFIFQYYEEEERQRGNFPDRFSGHQFPNYSSELNVNALLLGDSALYLCASSSFSGEKLFFGSGTQLSVL.

This clone appeared many times. The CDR3 goes on 3 residues after the read ends, and that part is filled in from the germline J gene. The chain joins TRBV23-1 to TRBJ2-1, with D possibly being TRBD2 (6 bases). TRBV23-1 is noted as an ORF with a role that remains uncertain. The length of the CDR3 is 20 residues. The V gene lost 4 bases and the J gene lost 0 bases, with 25 bases spanning the gap. The CDR3 reads CASSLVGPSANQSSYNEQFF. The part of the CDR3 DNA that was read is TGCGCCAGCAGTCTAGTTGGGCCTAGCGCGAACCAAAGCTCCTACAATGAG.

Ten or more counts support this clone. The read terminates 3 residues before the CDR3 end, so the remaining end is supplied by the germline J gene. The chain has TRBV2 and TRBJ2-7; D not resolved. Between the trimmed V and J ends, which lost 0 bases and 5 bases, there was a span of 11 bases. Germline V gives CDR1 SNHLY, CDR2 FYNNEI. CDR3 length: 14 amino acids. The CDR3 loop is CASSEALKYNEQYF. The part of the CDR3 DNA that was read is TGTGCCAGCAGTGAAGCGCTCAAGTACAACGAG.

This clone was detected many times. The read terminates 3 residues before the CDR3 end, so the remaining end is supplied by the germline J gene. The rearrangement uses TRBV28 and TRBJ1-5; D gene uncertain. V dropped 6 bases and J dropped 0 bases, with 6 bases sitting between them. Germline CDR1 MDHEN, CDR2 SYDVKM. CDR3 length: 13 amino acids. The CDR3: CASSTYSNQPQHF. CDR3 DNA (partial): TGTGCCAGCAGCACATATAGCAATCAGCCC.

This clone was counted at least ten times. Sequencing ends 3 residues short of the CDR3 end; the germline J gene provides the rest. The chain has TRBV5-6 and TRBJ1-1; D is unclear. This CDR3 spans 13 amino acids. Germline CDR1 SGHDT, CDR2 YYEEEE. Trimming pared 3 bases from V and 1 base from J, leaving 7 bases between. CDR3 amino acids: CASSSTPNTEAFF. CDR3 DNA (partial): TGTGCCAGCAGCTCGACACCGAACACTGAA.

This clone was seen ten or more times. The CDR3 end is not reached by the read, which stops 3 residues before it; the germline J gene fills it in. The chain couples TRBV5-6 to TRBJ2-5; perhaps TRBD2 as D (5 bases). V shed 0 bases and J shed 2 bases, with 8 bases lying between them. Germline V CDR1 and CDR2: SGHDT, YYEEEE. This CDR3 is 14 amino acids long. The CDR3 is CASSLGTLQETQYF. The CDR3 DNA, read in part, is TGTGCCAGCAGCTTGGGGACTCTACAAGAGACC.

Many counts were recorded for this clone. Read sequence stops 3 residues before the CDR3 end, and the germline J gene provides the missing end. The chain combines TRBV4-2 with TRBJ2-6; TRBD1 aligns across 7 bases. V was clipped by 4 bases and J by 0 bases; unmatched bases: 6. There are 17 residues in the CDR3. Germline CDR1 LGHNA, CDR2 YNFKEQ. Here the CDR3 reads CASSPGTAPSGANVLTF. The CDR3 bases that were read are TGTGCCAGCAGCCCCGGGACAGCCCCCTCTGGGGCCAACGTC.

The table lists this clone with many counts. The CDR3 end is not reached by the read, which stops 3 residues before it; the germline J gene fills it in. V and J are TRBV20-1 and TRBJ2-3; 13 bases are a match to TRBD2. With V trimmed by 5 bases and J by 5 bases, 10 bases remained unmatched. Germline CDR1 is DFQATT and CDR2 is SNEGSKA (reference sequence). This CDR3 spans 16 amino acids. CDR3 protein: CSAERPGLAGRDTQYF. CDR3 bases read: TGCAGTGCTGAACGCCCGGGACTAGCGGGAAGAGATACG.

About this clone itself: The DNA ends 3 residues before the CDR3 does, and the rest of the CDR3 is filled in from the germline J gene. The chain recombines TRBV6-1 with TRBJ1-1; maybe TRBD1 (5 bases). The CDR3 consists of 15 residues. The germline CDR1 and CDR2 sequences are MNHNS and SASEGT. The CDR3 here is CASSALGLAHNEAFF. Incomplete CDR3 DNA: TGTGCCAGCAGTGCTCTGGGACTAGCCCACAATGAG.

This clone was seen ten or more times. Read coverage stops 3 residues before the CDR3 terminus; the germline J gene supplies the remainder. The rearrangement links TRBV20-1 to TRBJ2-1; tentatively, D is TRBD2 (6 bases). The CDR3 is 15 amino acids. Germline V gives CDR1 DFQATT, CDR2 SNEGSKA (reference sequence). V was cut by 3 bases and J by 3 bases, with 15 bases left in between. The CDR3 here is CSASSPSVSYNEQFF. Incomplete CDR3 DNA: TGCAGTGCTAGTAGCCCTAGCGTCAGCTACAATGAG.

This clone was counted at least ten times. The read ends 3 residues early relative to the CDR3; the germline J gene fills the gap. The rearrangement links TRBV11-2 to TRBJ2-2; 8 bases are a match to TRBD1. The CDR3 loop spans 15 amino acids. Germline values: CDR1 SGHAT, CDR2 FQNNGV. The V segment lost 6 bases and the J segment 3 bases; nucleotides outside the gene matches: 6. CDR3 DNA (partial): TGTGCCAGCAGAGGACAGGGACAGTACACCGGGGAG. Translation: CASRGQGQYTGE. The CDR3 in its entirety is CASRGQGQYTGELFF.

This clone was counted many times. Incomplete CDR3 DNA: TGTGCCAGTAGTATAGATCTCTGGGCTCCCAATCAGCCC. It specifies CASSIDLWAPNQP. The full CDR3 sequence reads CASSIDLWAPNQPQHF. The genes are TRBV19 and TRBJ1-5; D gene ambiguous. The read falls 3 residues short of the CDR3 end, and the missing part is taken from the germline J gene. Germline V gene lookup returns CDR1 LNHDA and CDR2 SQIVND (reference sequence). The length of the CDR3 is 16 residues. Trimming pared 0 bases from V and 3 bases from J, leaving 12 bases between.

This clone appeared many times. Read sequence stops 3 residues before the CDR3 end, and the germline J gene provides the missing end. This rearrangement joins TRBV12-3 or TRBV12-4 to TRBJ2-3; 11 bases match TRBD1. V dropped 6 bases and J dropped 3; count of bases not matched to a gene: 5. The CDR3 runs to 15 residues. The sequenced CDR3 bases are TGTGCCAGCAGCCCCGGGACAGGGGGAACAGATACG. Encoded protein: CASSPGTGGTDT. The entire CDR3 sequence reads CASSPGTGGTDTQYF.

This clone appeared many times. The observed sequence ends 3 residues before the CDR3 terminus, with the missing tail filled in from the germline J gene. This sequence joins TRBV28 and TRBJ1-4, with 7 nucleotides matching TRBD1. CDR1 and CDR2 from the germline V gene are MDHEN and SYDVKM. V dropped 7 bases and J dropped 5; count of bases not matched to a gene: 10. The CDR3 extends over 15 amino acids. The part of the CDR3 DNA that was read is TGTGCCAGCATCCAAGGCGGGACAGAAAATGAAAAA. Amino acids: CASIQGGTENEK. Given in full, the CDR3 is CASIQGGTENEKLFF.

In this sample, this clone turned up many times. Read coverage stops 3 residues before the CDR3 terminus; the germline J gene supplies the remainder. V usage is TRBV7-9 and J usage is TRBJ1-1; D may be TRBD1 (6 bases). In germline, CDR1 is SEHNR, CDR2 FQNEAQ (reference sequence). V was cut by 5 bases and J by 7 bases, with 11 bases left in between. The CDR3 sequence is 12 residues long. CDR3 protein: CASSPQGGEAFF. The sequenced CDR3 bases are TGTGCCAGCAGCCCACAGGGCGGTGAA.

This clone was observed at least ten times. The read terminates 3 residues before the CDR3 end, so the remaining end is supplied by the germline J gene. The rearrangement uses TRBV20-1 and TRBJ2-7, with D perhaps TRBD1 (5 bases). V dropped 3 bases and J dropped 3 bases, with 12 bases sitting between them. Germline CDR1 and CDR2: DFQATT and SNEGSKA (reference sequence). This CDR3 comprises 13 residues. The sequenced part of the CDR3 DNA is TGCAGTGCTAGGGGCAGGGTAAGCTACGAG. Encoded protein: CSARGRVSYE. The whole CDR3 sequence is CSARGRVSYEQYF.

This clone appeared many times. The observed sequence ends 3 residues before the CDR3 terminus, with the missing tail filled in from the germline J gene. This chain links TRBV20-1 with TRBJ2-3; 8 bases line up with TRBD1. J was trimmed by 2 bases and V by 4 bases; bases with no gene match: 11. Germline CDR1 DFQATT, CDR2 SNEGSKA (reference sequence). The CDR3 has 16 amino acids. The CDR3 is CSAINPGTGSTDTQYF. The DNA read from the CDR3 is TGCAGTGCTATAAATCCTGGGACAGGCTCCACAGATACG.

This clone was counted at least ten times. The read terminates 3 residues ahead of where the CDR3 ends, so the germline J gene completes it. The chain has TRBV20-1 and TRBJ1-4; D is possibly TRBD1 (6 bases). V dropped 0 bases and J dropped 0 bases, with 14 bases sitting between them. The germline V gene encodes CDR1 DFQATT and CDR2 SNEGSKA (reference sequence). This CDR3 is 17 amino acids long. CDR3 in amino acids: CSARDWGQAATNEKLFF. Incomplete CDR3 DNA: TGCAGTGCTAGAGATTGGGGGCAGGCTGCAACTAATGAAAAA.

This clone was detected ten times or more. Read data end 3 residues before the CDR3 end; the end is taken from the germline J gene. This chain joins TRBV2 and TRBJ1-4, with 8 bases fitting TRBD1. The CDR3 is 16 amino acids. From germline, CDR1 is SNHLY and CDR2 FYNNEI. V trimming: 2 bases; J trimming: 3 bases; junction bases outside the gene matches: 5. CDR3 in amino acids: CASSESWGQANEKLFF. The covered CDR3 bases are TGTGCCAGCAGTGAATCTTGGGGACAGGCTAATGAAAAA.

This clone was detected many times. The germline gene is not matched at one end of the junction; a read error may be the cause. The read finishes 3 residues shy of the CDR3 end, and the germline J gene is used to complete it. The rearrangement joins TRBV4-2 to TRBJ2-1; D uncertain. Per germline, CDR1 LGHNA and CDR2 YNFKEQ. The CDR3 is 12 residues long. CDR3 DNA, as far as it was read: TGTGCCAGCAGCCAGGCGTACAGTGAG. Its translation: CASSQAYSE. The whole CDR3 region reads CASSQAYSEQFF.

The table lists this clone with many counts. The read ends 3 residues shy of where the CDR3 ends; the end is completed using the germline J gene. V gene TRBV11-2 combines with J gene TRBJ1-3; unclear D gene. Germline V gives CDR1 SGHAT, CDR2 FQNNGV. Trimming shortened V by 3 bases and J by 1 base, and 7 bases separated the two germline ends. The CDR3 has 14 residues. The CDR3 DNA, read in part, is TGTGCCAGCAGCTTCCAGGTTTCTGGAAACACC. As protein: CASSFQVSGNT. The whole CDR3 protein is CASSFQVSGNTIYF.

This clone was counted at least ten times. From the germline J gene comes the end of the CDR3, since the read stops 3 residues before it. The chain employs TRBV19 and TRBJ2-1; 9 bases map to TRBD2. This CDR3 is 17 amino acids long. CDR1 is LNHDA and CDR2 is SQIVND in the germline V gene (reference sequence). V trimming: 2 bases; J trimming: 7 bases; junction bases outside the gene matches: 12. The CDR3 loop reads CASSISRSSGRGNEQFF. The DNA read from the CDR3 is TGTGCCAGTAGTATATCCCGAAGTAGCGGGAGAGGGAATGAG.

This clone was recorded many times. From the germline J gene comes the end of the CDR3, since the read stops 3 residues before it. This chain links TRBV5-4 with TRBJ1-2; 8 nucleotides align to TRBD1. The junction had 9 bases not matched to a gene; V was cut back by 4 bases and J by 4 bases. The CDR3 length is 15 residues. Per germline, CDR1 SGHNT and CDR2 YYREEE (reference sequence). This CDR3 reads CASSGGTGDFYGYTF. The sequenced part of the CDR3 DNA is TGTGCCAGCAGCGGCGGGACAGGCGATTTCTATGGC.

This clone was seen many times. The CDR3 goes on 3 residues after the read ends, and that part is filled in from the germline J gene. This chain links TRBV29-1 with TRBJ2-1; 8 bases are shared with TRBD1. This CDR3 comprises 14 residues. Germline values: CDR1 SQVTM, CDR2 ANQGSEA. Losses at the gene ends were 8 bases for V and 2 bases for J; bases not matched to a gene: 8. CDR3 DNA, as far as it was read: TGCAGCACTTACGGGACAGGCGCCTACAATGAG. It encodes CSTYGTGAYNE. The full CDR3 sequence reads CSTYGTGAYNEQFF.